This T cell receptor beta chain was obtained from a study of regulatory T cells in long-lasting Graves disease. Time point described: persistent/refractory GD, antithyroid drugs over 5 years with positive TRAb. Extracted PBMC RNA gave rise to the TCR library. CDR1 is SGHDN and CDR2 is FVKESK in the germline V gene. This CDR3 spans 16 amino acids. Trimming took 4 bases from V and 5 from J, leaving 15 bases between them. General study points: Relative to newly diagnosed Graves' patients, persistent ones had lower TCR diversity.

Through Arm-PCR of CDR3 regions and iRepertoire HTBI primers, TCR beta libraries were built. One entry per CDR3 protein, called by TCRdb with MiXCR from the multiplex PCR reads. The data show about 470,000 distinct CDR3 sequences, under 25% seen once. This clonotype has a handful of counts. What it recognizes is unknown. V usage is TRBV14 and J usage is TRBJ2-6, with a possible D match to TRBD1 (5 bases). The specimen comprised peripheral blood mononuclear cells (PBMCs), sampled when the disease was refractory, from a patient treated with antithyroid drugs. The receptor was isolated from a female donor with Graves disease. The CDR3 DNA reads as TGTGCCAGCAGCCCCCGACAGTTAGGGAGGGCCAACGTCCTGACTTTC. Amino acids: CASSPRQLGRANVLTF.